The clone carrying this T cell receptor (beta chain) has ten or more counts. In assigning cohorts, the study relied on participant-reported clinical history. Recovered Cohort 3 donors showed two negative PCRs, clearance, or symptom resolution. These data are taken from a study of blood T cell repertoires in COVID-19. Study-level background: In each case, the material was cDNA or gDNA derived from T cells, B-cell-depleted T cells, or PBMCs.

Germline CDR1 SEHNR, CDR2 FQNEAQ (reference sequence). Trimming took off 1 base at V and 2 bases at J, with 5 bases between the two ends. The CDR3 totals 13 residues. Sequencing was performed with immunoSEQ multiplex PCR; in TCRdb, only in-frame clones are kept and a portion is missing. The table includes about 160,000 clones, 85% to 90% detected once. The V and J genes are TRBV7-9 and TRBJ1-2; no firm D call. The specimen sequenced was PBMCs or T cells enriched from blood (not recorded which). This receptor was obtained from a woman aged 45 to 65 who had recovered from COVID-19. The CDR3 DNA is TGTGCCAGCAGCTTAGATGAGAACTATGGCTACACCTTC. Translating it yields CASSLDENYGYTF. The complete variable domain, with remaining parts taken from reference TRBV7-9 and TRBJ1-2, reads DTGVSQNPRHKITKRGQNVTFRCDPISEHNRLYWYRQTLGQGPEFLTYFQNEAQLEKSRLLSDRFSAERPKGSFSTLEIQRTEQGDSAMYLCASSLDENYGYTFGSGTRLTVV.